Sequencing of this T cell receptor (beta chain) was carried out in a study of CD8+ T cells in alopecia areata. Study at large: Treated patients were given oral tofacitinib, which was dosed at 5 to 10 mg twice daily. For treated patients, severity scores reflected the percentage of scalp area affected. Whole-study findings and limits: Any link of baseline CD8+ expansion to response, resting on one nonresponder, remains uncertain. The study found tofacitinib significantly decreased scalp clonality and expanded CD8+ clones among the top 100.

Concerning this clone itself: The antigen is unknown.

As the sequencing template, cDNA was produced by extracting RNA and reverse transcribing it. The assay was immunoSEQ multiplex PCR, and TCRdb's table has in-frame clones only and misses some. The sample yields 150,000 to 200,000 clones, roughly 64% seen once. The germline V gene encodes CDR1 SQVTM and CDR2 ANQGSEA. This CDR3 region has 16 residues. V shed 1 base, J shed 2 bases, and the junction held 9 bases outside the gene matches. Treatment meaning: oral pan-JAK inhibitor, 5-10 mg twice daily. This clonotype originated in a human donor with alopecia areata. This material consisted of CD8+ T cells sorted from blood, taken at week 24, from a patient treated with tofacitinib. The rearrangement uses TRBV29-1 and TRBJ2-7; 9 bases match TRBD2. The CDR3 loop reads CSVEGGGAFRPYEQYF. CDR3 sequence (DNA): TGCAGCGTTGAAGGCGGGGGGGCATTCCGGCCCTACGAGCAGTACTTC.